This record looks at one T cell receptor (beta chain) sequence and its context. Produced via immunoSEQ multiplex PCR; TCRdb's table is partial and in-frame only. The repertoire includes 310,000 or so clones, approximately 83% of them detected once, and approximately 2% sits in the top ten. The data derive from a study of blood T cell repertoires in COVID-19. The CDR3 is 14 amino acids. Deletions cut 5 bases from V and 3 bases from J, with 10 bases between. The germline V gene encodes CDR1 SEHNR and CDR2 FQNEAQ (reference sequence). The clonotype was recovered from a woman aged 25 to 39 who had recovered from COVID-19. Sequenced sample: peripheral blood. The chain combines TRBV7-9 with TRBJ2-2; weak D call: TRBD1 (6 bases). The CDR3 bases are TGTGCCAGCAGCCATCGGACAGACACCGGGGAGCTGTTTTTT. Translated: CASSHRTDTGELFF. Full variable domain (remainder filled in from reference TRBV7-9 and TRBJ2-2): DTGVSQNPRHKITKRGQNVTFRCDPISEHNRLYWYRQTLGQGPEFLTYFQNEAQLEKSRLLSDRFSAERPKGSFSTLEIQRTEQGDSAMYLCASSHRTDTGELFFGEGSRLTVL.